This T cell receptor (beta chain) was observed in a study of brain T cells in children with intractable seizures. Clones were read by immunoSEQ multiplex PCR, and TCRdb kept only the in-frame ones, dropping some. The sample consists of 60,000 to 85,000 clones, 90% to 95% of them appearing once. CDR3 length: 11 amino acids. Germline lookup yields CDR1 DFQATT and CDR2 SNEGSKA (reference sequence). Trimming stripped 1 base from V and 5 bases from J, with 4 bases between. The sequence was obtained from a boy younger than two with tuberous sclerosis and intractable seizures. The starting material was peripheral blood, obtained at surgery. V and J are TRBV20-1 and TRBJ2-3, with D unresolved. The CDR3 sequence is CSARGLDTQYF. In nucleotides, the CDR3 is TGCAGTGCTAGAGGACTAGATACGCAGTATTTT.